Listed below are T cell receptor beta chains from one sample, sequenced in a study of control samples from healthy donors and cancer patients. This table comes from immunoSEQ multiplex PCR, and its TCRdb copy is limited to in-frame clones, with some not included. Here the sample spans roughly 120,000 clones, 85% to 90% being singletons. Material for sequencing was blood. The origin of the receptors is a man aged 25 to 45 in good health. Both conserved end residues are part of each CDR3. A D gene is named only where the DNA matches it firmly. Some rows mark clone size as missing; the rest say once, few, many or name a class of expanded clone.

abundance	v_gene	j_gene	d_gene	CDR3aa	CDR3nt
.	TRBV7-9	TRBJ2-7	.	CASRFIGSDEQYF	TGTGCCAGCAGATTTATAGGGTCCGACGAGCAGTACTTC
.	TRBV11-2	TRBJ1-2	.	CASSLTSGGEGYTF	TGTGCCAGCAGCCTCACCTCCGGGGGAGAGGGCTACACCTTC
.	TRBV5-1	TRBJ1-4	TRBD1	CASSSGTGNEKLFF	TGCGCCAGCAGCTCCGGGACAGGGAATGAAAAACTGTTTTTT
.	TRBV7-2	TRBJ2-7	.	CASSLEQISYEQYF	TGTGCCAGCAGCTTAGAGCAGATTTCCTACGAGCAGTACTTC
.	TRBV5-1	TRBJ1-4	.	CASSGGSRTNEKLFF	TGCGCCAGCAGCGGCGGAAGTAGAACTAATGAAAAACTGTTTTTT
few	TRBV2	TRBJ2-5	.	CASRETGRRETQYF	TGTGCCAGCAGGGAAACAGGGAGACGAGAGACCCAGTACTTC
.	TRBV24-1	TRBJ2-2	.	CATSDLEDRTGELFF	TGTGCCACCAGTGATTTGGAAGATCGGACCGGGGAGCTGTTTTTT
.	TRBV15	TRBJ1-1	.	CATSPGRTTEAFF	TGTGCCACCAGCCCGGGTCGAACAACTGAAGCTTTCTTT
.	TRBV12-3/TRBV12-4	TRBJ1-2	.	CASSPGVSGYTF	TGTGCCAGCAGCCCCGGGGTAAGCGGCTACACCTTC
.	TRBV19	TRBJ1-5	TRBD1	CASSPERQGLGNQPQHF	TGTGCCAGTTCCCCCGAAAGACAGGGATTGGGCAATCAGCCCCAGCATTTT
.	TRBV15	TRBJ1-2	.	CATSRAGNGGYTF	TGTGCCACCAGCAGAGCAGGGAACGGTGGCTACACCTTC
once	TRBV30	TRBJ2-3	.	CAWSPFTDTQYF	TGTGCCTGGAGCCCGTTTACAGATACGCAGTATTTT
.	TRBV4-1	TRBJ1-2	.	CASSPVRGNNYGYTF	TGCGCCAGCAGCCCTGTAAGGGGAAACAACTATGGCTACACCTTC
.	TRBV19	TRBJ1-3	TRBD1	CASSLQGAAGNTIYF	TGTGCCAGTAGTCTTCAGGGGGCAGCTGGAAACACCATATATTTT
.	TRBV6-5	TRBJ1-1	.	CASSYGDQSDTEAFF	TGTGCCAGCAGTTACGGGGATCAGTCGGACACTGAAGCTTTCTTT
.	TRBV28	TRBJ1-2	TRBD1	CASLIQGGANYGYTF	TGTGCCAGCCTTATCCAGGGGGGAGCTAACTATGGCTACACCTTC
.	TRBV6-5	TRBJ1-4	.	CASSSGSSEKLFF	TGTGCCAGCAGTTCAGGCTCTAGTGAAAAACTGTTTTTT
.	TRBV2	TRBJ1-5	TRBD1	CASNMDRKDQPQHF	TGTGCCAGCAATATGGACAGGAAGGATCAGCCCCAGCATTTT
.	TRBV9	TRBJ2-3	TRBD2	CASSPGGPTDTQYF	TGTGCCAGCAGCCCGGGGGGGCCTACAGATACGCAGTATTTT
.	TRBV5-1	TRBJ2-1	.	CASSLGGDVTYNEQFF	TGCGCCAGCAGCTTGGGTGGCGATGTAACCTACAATGAGCAGTTCTTC